A selection of T cell receptor beta chains follows, all from one sample in a study of cytomegalovirus exposure and HLA in healthy donors. Generated by immunoSEQ multiplex PCR, the TCRdb table keeps only in-frame clones and is missing some. The sample contains some 190,000 clones, about four fifths of which appear only once. Sequenced material: PBMCs. The receptors were gathered from a man younger than 35 in good health and CMV-seronegative. Both conserved end residues are part of each CDR3. A D gene is named only where the DNA matches it firmly. Rows give clone size only sometimes, using once, few, many, or a class for an expanded clone.

d_gene,abundance,j_gene,v_gene,CDR3aa,CDR3nt
-,-,TRBJ2-7,TRBV10-3,CAISESAGITYEQHF,TGTGCCATCAGTGAGTCTGCAGGGATAACCTACGAGCAGCACTTC
-,few,TRBJ2-6,TRBV28,CASSVFSGSGANVLTF,TGTGCCAGTTCAGTATTTTCAGGCTCTGGGGCCAACGTCCTGACTTTC
-,-,TRBJ1-5,TRBV10-3,CATWAGGNQPQHF,TGTGCCACGTGGGCAGGCGGCAATCAGCCCCAGCATTTT
-,few,TRBJ2-7,TRBV7-3,CASSFGSGEQYF,TGTGCCAGCAGCTTTGGTTCGGGCGAGCAGTACTTC
-,-,TRBJ2-7,TRBV7-9,CASSSAATGGEQYF,TGTGCCAGCAGCTCAGCGGCTACCGGGGGCGAGCAGTACTTC
TRBD2,once,TRBJ2-1,TRBV11-2,CASSLVYQRGNNEQFF,TGTGCCAGCAGCTTAGTCTACCAGCGGGGGAACAATGAGCAGTTCTTC
-,-,TRBJ1-2,TRBV6-5,CASSYRSEAPGYTF,TGTGCCAGCAGTTACCGGAGTGAGGCCCCTGGCTACACCTTC
TRBD1,-,TRBJ2-2,TRBV18,CASSPNRGTGELFF,TGTGCCAGCTCACCAAACAGGGGCACCGGGGAGCTGTTTTTT
-,-,TRBJ2-7,TRBV5-4,CASSFGREAYEQYF,TGTGCCAGCAGCTTTGGCAGGGAGGCATACGAGCAGTACTTC
TRBD1,-,TRBJ2-2,TRBV6-5,CASSYHGTGVTGELFF,TGTGCCAGCAGTTACCACGGCACAGGGGTTACCGGGGAGCTGTTTTTT
-,-,TRBJ2-1,TRBV11-2,CASSLAEDEQFF,TGTGCCAGCAGCTTAGCGGAGGATGAGCAGTTCTTC
TRBD1,few,TRBJ1-4,TRBV2,CASKPGTGPLGLFF,TGTGCCAGCAAACCCGGGACAGGTCCATTAGGACTGTTTTTT
TRBD1,-,TRBJ1-6,TRBV7-8,CASSLAFGTGSSPLHF,TGTGCCAGCAGCTTAGCATTCGGGACAGGGAGTTCACCCCTCCACTTT
-,-,TRBJ2-7,TRBV2,CASSVASYEQYF,TGTGCCAGCAGTGTGGCATCCTACGAGCAGTACTTC
TRBD1,once,TRBJ2-7,TRBV5-1,CASSLDATGTEQYF,TGCGCCAGCAGCTTGGACGCGACAGGGACCGAGCAGTACTTC
-,few,TRBJ1-2,TRBV4-2,CASSQDREGGYTF,TGTGCCAGCAGCCAAGATAGGGAGGGTGGCTACACCTTC
TRBD2,-,TRBJ2-3,TRBV13,CASSSTSGRSFGTDTQYF,TGTGCCAGCAGCTCGACTAGCGGGAGAAGTTTTGGCACAGATACGCAGTATTTT
-,-,TRBJ2-6,TRBV19,CASMTFSSGANVLTF,TGTGCCAGTATGACTTTTAGCTCTGGGGCCAACGTCCTGACTTTC
-,-,TRBJ1-6,TRBV7-9,CASSLSSQGRSPLHF,TGTGCCAGCAGCTTATCCTCCCAGGGGCGTTCACCCCTCCACTTT